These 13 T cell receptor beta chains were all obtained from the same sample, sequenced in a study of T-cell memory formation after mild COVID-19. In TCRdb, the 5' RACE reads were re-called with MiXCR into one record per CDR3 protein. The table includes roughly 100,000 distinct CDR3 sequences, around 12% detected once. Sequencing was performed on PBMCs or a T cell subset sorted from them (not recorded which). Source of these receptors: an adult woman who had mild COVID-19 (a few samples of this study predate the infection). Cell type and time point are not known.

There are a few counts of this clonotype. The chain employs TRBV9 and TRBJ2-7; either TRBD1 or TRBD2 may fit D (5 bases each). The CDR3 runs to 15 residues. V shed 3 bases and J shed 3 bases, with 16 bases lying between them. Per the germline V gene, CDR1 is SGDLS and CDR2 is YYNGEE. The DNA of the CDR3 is TGTGCCAGCAGCGCGTCTGGCGGTGGGGGCTACGAGCAGTACTTC. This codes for CASSASGGGGYEQYF.

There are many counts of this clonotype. DNA of the CDR3: TGTGCCACCAGTTCAAGCTCCTACAATGAGCAGTTCTTC. Translated, it gives CATSSSSYNEQFF. J is TRBJ2-1 and V is TRBV24-1; no definite D call. The CDR3 extends over 13 amino acids. Germline-derived CDR1 and CDR2 are KGHDR and SFDVKD. The germline V and J ends were trimmed by 6 bases and 0 bases, with 5 bases remaining between them.

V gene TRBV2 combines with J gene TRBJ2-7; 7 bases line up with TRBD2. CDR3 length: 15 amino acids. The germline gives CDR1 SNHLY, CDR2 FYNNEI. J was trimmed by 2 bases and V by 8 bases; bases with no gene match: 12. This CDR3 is CASWGPGRGTYEQYF. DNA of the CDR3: TGTGCCAGCTGGGGCCCGGGGAGGGGCACCTACGAGCAGTACTTC.

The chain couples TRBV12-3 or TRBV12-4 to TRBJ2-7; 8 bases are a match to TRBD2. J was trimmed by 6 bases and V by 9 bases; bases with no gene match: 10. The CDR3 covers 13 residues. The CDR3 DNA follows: TGTGCCAGTTCACCGGGGGGGGCCGGCGAGCAGTACTTC. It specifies CASSPGGAGEQYF.

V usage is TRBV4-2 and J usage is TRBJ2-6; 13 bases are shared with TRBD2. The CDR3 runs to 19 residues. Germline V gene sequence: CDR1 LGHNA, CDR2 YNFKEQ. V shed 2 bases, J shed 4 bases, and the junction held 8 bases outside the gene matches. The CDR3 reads CASSQRWTSGSPGANVLTF. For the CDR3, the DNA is TGTGCCAGCAGCCAACGGTGGACTAGCGGGAGCCCAGGGGCCAACGTCCTGACTTTC.

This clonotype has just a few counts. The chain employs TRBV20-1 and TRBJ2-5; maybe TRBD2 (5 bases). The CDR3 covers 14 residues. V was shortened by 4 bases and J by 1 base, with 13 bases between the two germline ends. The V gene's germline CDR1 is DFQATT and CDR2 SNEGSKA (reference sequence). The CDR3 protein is CSATERGLQETQYF. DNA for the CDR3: TGCAGTGCTACCGAGAGAGGGCTCCAAGAGACCCAGTACTTC.

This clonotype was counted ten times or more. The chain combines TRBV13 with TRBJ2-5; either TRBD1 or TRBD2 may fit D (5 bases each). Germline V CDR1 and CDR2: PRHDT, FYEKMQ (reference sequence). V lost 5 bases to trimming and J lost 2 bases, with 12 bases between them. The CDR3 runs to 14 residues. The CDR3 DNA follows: TGTGCCAGCAGCCAGGGCGGGTTACAAGAGACCCAGTACTTC. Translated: CASSQGGLQETQYF.

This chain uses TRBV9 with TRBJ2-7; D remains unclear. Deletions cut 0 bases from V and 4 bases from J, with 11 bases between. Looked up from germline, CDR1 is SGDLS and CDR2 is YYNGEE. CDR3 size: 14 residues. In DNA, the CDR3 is TGTGCCAGCAGCGTAGGCGGAGTCGCTTACGAGCAGTACTTC. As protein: CASSVGGVAYEQYF.

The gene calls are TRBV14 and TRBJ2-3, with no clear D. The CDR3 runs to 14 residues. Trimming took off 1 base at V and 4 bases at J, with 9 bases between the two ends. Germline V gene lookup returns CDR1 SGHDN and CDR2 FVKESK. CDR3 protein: CASSQVISADTQYF. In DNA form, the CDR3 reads TGTGCCAGCAGCCAAGTAATAAGCGCAGATACGCAGTATTTT.

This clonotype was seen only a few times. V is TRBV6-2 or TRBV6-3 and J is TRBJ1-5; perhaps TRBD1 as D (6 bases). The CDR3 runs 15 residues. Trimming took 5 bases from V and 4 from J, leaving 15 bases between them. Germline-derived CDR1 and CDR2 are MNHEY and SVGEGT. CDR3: CASSDTGTLNQPQHF. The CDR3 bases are TGTGCCAGCAGTGATACAGGGACTCTTAATCAGCCCCAGCATTTT.

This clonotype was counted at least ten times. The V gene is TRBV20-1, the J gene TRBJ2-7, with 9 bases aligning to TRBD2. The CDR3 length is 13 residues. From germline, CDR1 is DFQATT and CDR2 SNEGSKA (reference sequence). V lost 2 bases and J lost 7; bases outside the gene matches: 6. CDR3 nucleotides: TGCAGTGCTAGATCCCTAGCGGGGTGGGAGCAGTACTTC. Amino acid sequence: CSARSLAGWEQYF.

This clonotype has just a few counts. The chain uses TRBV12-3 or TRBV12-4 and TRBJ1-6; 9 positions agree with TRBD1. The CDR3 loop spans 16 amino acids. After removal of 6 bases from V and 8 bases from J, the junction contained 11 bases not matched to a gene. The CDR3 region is CASSRPPGQGDSPLHF. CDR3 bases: TGTGCCAGCAGCCGACCTCCGGGACAGGGTGATTCACCCCTCCACTTT.

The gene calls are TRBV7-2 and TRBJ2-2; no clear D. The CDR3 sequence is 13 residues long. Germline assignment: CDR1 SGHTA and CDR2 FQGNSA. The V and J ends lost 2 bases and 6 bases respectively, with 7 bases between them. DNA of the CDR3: TGTGCCAGCAGCTTATTGTACTCCGGGGAGCTGTTTTTT. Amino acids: CASSLLYSGELFF.